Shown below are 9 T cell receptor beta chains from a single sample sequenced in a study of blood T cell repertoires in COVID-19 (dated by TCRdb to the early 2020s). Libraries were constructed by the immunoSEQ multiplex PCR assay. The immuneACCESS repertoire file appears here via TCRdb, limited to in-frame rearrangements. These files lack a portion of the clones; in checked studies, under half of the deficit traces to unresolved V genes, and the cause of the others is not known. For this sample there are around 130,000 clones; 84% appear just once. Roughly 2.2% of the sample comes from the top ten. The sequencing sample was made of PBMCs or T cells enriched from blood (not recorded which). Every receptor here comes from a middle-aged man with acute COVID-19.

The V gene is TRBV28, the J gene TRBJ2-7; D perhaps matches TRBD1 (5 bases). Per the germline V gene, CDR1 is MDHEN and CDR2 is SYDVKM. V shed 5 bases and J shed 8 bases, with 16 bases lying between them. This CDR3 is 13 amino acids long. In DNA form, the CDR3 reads TGTGCCAGCAGTCTGTTGACAGCTTCAAAGCAGTACTTC. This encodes CASSLLTASKQYF. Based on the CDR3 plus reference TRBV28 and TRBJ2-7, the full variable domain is DVKVTQSSRYLVKRTGEKVFLECVQDMDHENMFWYRQDPGLGLRLIYFSYDVKMKEKGDIPEGYSVSREKKERFSLILESASTNQTSMYLCASSLLTASKQYFGPGTRLTVT.

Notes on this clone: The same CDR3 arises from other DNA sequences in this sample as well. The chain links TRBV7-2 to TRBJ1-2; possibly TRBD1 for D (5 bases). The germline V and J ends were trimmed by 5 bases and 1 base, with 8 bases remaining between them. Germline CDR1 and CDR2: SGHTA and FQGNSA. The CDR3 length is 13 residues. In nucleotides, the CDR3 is TGTGCCAGCAGCCCAGACAGTAACTATGGCTACACCTTC. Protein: CASSPDSNYGYTF.

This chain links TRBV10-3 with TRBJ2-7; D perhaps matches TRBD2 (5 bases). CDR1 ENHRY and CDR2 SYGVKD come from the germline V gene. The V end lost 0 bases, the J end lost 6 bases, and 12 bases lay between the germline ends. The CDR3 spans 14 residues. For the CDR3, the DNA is TGTGCCATCAGTGAGTCGACGGGAAATAGCGAGCAGTACTTC. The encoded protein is CAISESTGNSEQYF.

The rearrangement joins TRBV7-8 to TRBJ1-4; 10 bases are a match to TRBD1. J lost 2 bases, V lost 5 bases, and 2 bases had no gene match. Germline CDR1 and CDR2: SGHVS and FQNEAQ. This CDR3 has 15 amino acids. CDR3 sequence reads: CASSPDRGTNEKLFF. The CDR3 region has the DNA TGTGCCAGCAGCCCGGACAGGGGGACTAATGAAAAACTGTTTTTT.

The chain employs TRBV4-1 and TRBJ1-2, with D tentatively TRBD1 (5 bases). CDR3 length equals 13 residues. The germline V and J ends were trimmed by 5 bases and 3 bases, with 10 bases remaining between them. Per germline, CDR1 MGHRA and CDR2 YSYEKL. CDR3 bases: TGCGCCAGCAGCTCTGGGGCTTACTATGGCTACACCTTC. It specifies CASSSGAYYGYTF.

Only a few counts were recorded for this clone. CDR3 coding DNA: TGTGCCAGCAGCCAGGGGACGGGTCCCTACGAGCAGTACTTC. It translates to CASSQGTGPYEQYF. The rearrangement uses TRBV11-2 and TRBJ2-7; maybe TRBD1 (6 bases). This CDR3 spans 14 amino acids. With 5 bases removed from V and 2 bases from J, the gap between germline ends came to 13 bases. In germline, CDR1 is SGHAT, CDR2 FQNNGV.

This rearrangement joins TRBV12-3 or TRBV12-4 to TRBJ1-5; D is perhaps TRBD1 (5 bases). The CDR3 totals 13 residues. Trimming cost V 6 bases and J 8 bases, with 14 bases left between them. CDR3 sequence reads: CASSPRGLEPQHF. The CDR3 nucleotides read TGTGCCAGCAGCCCTCGGGGGTTGGAGCCCCAGCATTTT.

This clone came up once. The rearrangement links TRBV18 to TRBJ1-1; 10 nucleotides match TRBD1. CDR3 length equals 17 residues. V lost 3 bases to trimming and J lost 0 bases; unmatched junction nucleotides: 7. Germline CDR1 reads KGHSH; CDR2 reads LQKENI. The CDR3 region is CASSPYSTGGLNTEAFF. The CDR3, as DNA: TGTGCCAGCTCACCTTACTCGACAGGGGGCTTGAACACTGAAGCTTTCTTT. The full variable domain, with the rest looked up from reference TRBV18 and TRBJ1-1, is NAGVMQNPRHLVRRRGQEARLRCSPMKGHSHVYWYRQLPEEGLKFMVYLQKENIIDESGMPKERFSAEFPKEGPSILRIQQVVRGDSAAYFCASSPYSTGGLNTEAFFGQGTRLTVV.

CDR3 nucleotide sequence: TGCAGCGCCCTTAGCGGGGGCTCCTACAATGAGCAGTTCTTC. It is translated as CSALSGGSYNEQFF. J is TRBJ2-1 and V is TRBV29-1, with TRBD2 identical over 9 bases. Germline CDR1 reads SQVTM; CDR2 reads ANQGSEA. Germline trimming cut 7 bases from V and 0 bases from J; bases unmatched to any gene: 4. This CDR3 spans 14 amino acids.